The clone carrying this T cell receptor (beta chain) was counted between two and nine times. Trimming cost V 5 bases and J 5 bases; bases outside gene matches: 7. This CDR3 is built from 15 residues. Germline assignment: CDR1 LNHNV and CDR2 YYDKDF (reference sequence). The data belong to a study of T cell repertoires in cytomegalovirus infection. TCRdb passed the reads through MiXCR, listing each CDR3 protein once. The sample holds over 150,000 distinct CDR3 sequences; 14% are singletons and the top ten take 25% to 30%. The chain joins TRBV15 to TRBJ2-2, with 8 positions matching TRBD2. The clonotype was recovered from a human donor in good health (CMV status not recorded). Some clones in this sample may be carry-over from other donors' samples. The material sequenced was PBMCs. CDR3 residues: CATSPFSGETGELFF. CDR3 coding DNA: TGTGCCACCAGCCCATTTAGCGGGGAAACCGGGGAGCTGTTTTTT. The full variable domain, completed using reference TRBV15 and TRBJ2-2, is DAMVIQNPRYQVTQFGKPVTLSCSQTLNHNVMYWYQQKSSQAPKLLFHYYDKDFNNEADTPDNFQSRRPNTSFCFLDIRSPGLGDTAMYLCATSPFSGETGELFFGEGSRLTVL.